This entry concerns a single T cell receptor beta chain. What it binds is not known. With V trimmed by 5 bases and J by 9 bases, 9 bases remained unmatched. Germline V CDR1 and CDR2: MDHEN, SYDVKM. This CDR3 is built from 15 residues. The sample is drawn from a study of T cell responses to AZD1222 COVID-19 vaccine. Whole-study findings and limits: Among those given AZD1222, only five or six were seropositive at baseline. Clonal diversity may have been underestimated, and the donors were mostly white British, with more females than males. Increased Spike-specific TCR breadth and depth were observed after two AZD1222 doses. Epitopes outside B.1.351 and B.1.1.7 mutated regions reportedly drew nearly half of spike TCRs.

TCRdb's copy holds only in-frame clones and misses some; the assay was immunoSEQ multiplex PCR. The sample shows about 170,000 clones, about 83% of them seen only once. The TCR was taken from an adult who received the AZD1222 COVID-19 vaccine. Sample: peripheral blood, taken 28 days after the second AZD1222 dose. The chain recombines TRBV28 with TRBJ1-6, with 8 nucleotides matching TRBD1. This chain's CDR3 is CASSPWTGSGSPLHF. The CDR3 nucleotides read TGTGCCAGCAGTCCCTGGACAGGGTCGGGTTCACCCCTCCACTTT.